What follows are 32 T cell receptor beta chains derived from one specimen sequenced in a study of blood T cell repertoires in COVID-19 (dated by TCRdb to about 2020). Library creation used the immunoSEQ multiplex PCR assay. TCRdb retrieved this table from immuneACCESS and kept in-frame rearrangements only. Not all clones are present; in checked studies, unresolved V genes account for under half, and no reason is known for the remainder. The sample records some 23,000 clones, 87% of which are singletons. Jointly, the top ten make up approximately 9% of the sample. Sequencing used peripheral blood. These TCRs come from a human donor with active COVID-19. The donor label of this sample is uncertain.

CDR3 region: CAWSPDRDSLYGYTF. In nucleotides, the CDR3 is TGTGCCTGGAGCCCGGACAGGGACTCCCTCTATGGCTACACCTTC. The V call is TRBV30, the J call TRBJ1-2; 8 bases align to TRBD1. Per the germline V gene, CDR1 is GTSNPN and CDR2 is SVGIG (reference sequence). After removal of 3 bases from V and 4 bases from J, the junction contained 10 bases not matched to a gene. The CDR3 totals 15 residues.

This sequence joins TRBV11-2 and TRBJ1-2; 7 bases are shared with TRBD1. Germline V gene lookup returns CDR1 SGHAT and CDR2 FQNNGV. The CDR3 is made up of 13 amino acids. Trimming cost V 1 base and J 6 bases; bases outside gene matches: 2. The CDR3 DNA is TGTGCCAGCAGCTTAGGTACAGGGGATGGCTACACCTTC. Protein sequence: CASSLGTGDGYTF.

CDR3 sequence: CASSSNHNVGANVLTF. CDR3 bases: TGTGCCAGCAGCTCTAATCATAATGTTGGGGCCAACGTCCTGACTTTC. The chain combines TRBV7-9 with TRBJ2-6, with D unclear. This CDR3 is built from 16 residues. Germline-derived CDR1 and CDR2 are SEHNR and FQNEAQ (reference sequence). V lost 4 bases, J lost 3 bases, and 13 bases lay in between.

V is TRBV29-1 and J is TRBJ2-1; D is undetermined. The CDR3 extends over 13 amino acids. V dropped 5 bases and J dropped 7 bases, with 15 bases sitting between them. Germline V lookup: CDR1 SQVTM, CDR2 ANQGSEA. CDR3 DNA sequence: TGCAGCGTTATATTTTGGGCTGGGAATGAGCAGTTCTTC. It specifies CSVIFWAGNEQFF.

The V call is TRBV27, the J call TRBJ2-1; 10 nucleotides align to TRBD2. V was clipped by 6 bases and J by 7 bases; unmatched bases: 15. The CDR3 is made up of 17 amino acids. In germline, CDR1 is MNHEY, CDR2 SMNVEV (reference sequence). This CDR3 reads CASSRTAPTSGLNEQFF. The DNA of the CDR3 is TGTGCCAGCAGCCGAACCGCCCCGACTAGCGGGCTTAATGAGCAGTTCTTC.

V gene TRBV7-9 combines with J gene TRBJ2-5; a weak D match, TRBD2 (6 bases). The V gene's germline CDR1 is SEHNR and CDR2 FQNEAQ (reference sequence). Trimming stripped 1 base from V and 5 bases from J, with 14 bases between. The CDR3 has 15 amino acids. As DNA, the CDR3 is TGTGCCAGCAGCTTAGACGGAGGGGCTCATGAGACCCAGTACTTC. Residues: CASSLDGGAHETQYF.

In this sample, this clone turned up once. The chain carries TRBV14 and TRBJ2-1, with 12 bases lining up with TRBD2. Per germline, CDR1 SGHDN and CDR2 FVKESK. The CDR3 length is 15 residues. The junction had 3 bases not matched to a gene; V was cut back by 0 bases and J by 9 bases. CDR3 sequence (DNA): TGTGCCAGCAGCCAAGAGACTAGCGGGAGAGGTGAGCAGTTCTTC. This codes for CASSQETSGRGEQFF.

The chain uses TRBV27 and TRBJ1-6, with 9 bases identical to TRBD1. The CDR3 loop spans 15 amino acids. V lost 3 bases to trimming and J lost 7 bases; unmatched junction nucleotides: 4. Germline CDR1 and CDR2: MNHEY and SMNVEV (reference sequence). CDR3 in DNA: TGTGCCAGCAGTTTGGACAGGGGCACCAATTCACCCCTCCACTTT. Its translation: CASSLDRGTNSPLHF.

V and J are TRBV7-3 and TRBJ2-3, with TRBD2 identical over 9 bases. The V and J ends lost 5 bases and 4 bases, in that order; junction bases with no gene match: 7. The CDR3 has 15 amino acids. Germline V CDR1 and CDR2: SGHTA, FQGTGA. The CDR3 reads CASSQAGGGADTQYF. Here the CDR3 DNA reads TGTGCCAGCAGCCAAGCGGGAGGCGGGGCAGATACGCAGTATTTT.

The gene calls are TRBV14 and TRBJ2-2; possibly TRBD1 for D (6 bases). Trimming removed 2 bases at V and 3 bases at J, with 13 bases between. This CDR3 has 16 residues. Germline V CDR1 and CDR2: SGHDN, FVKESK. The CDR3: CASSQFGQGHTGELFF. The CDR3 DNA reads as TGTGCCAGCAGCCAATTTGGGCAGGGGCACACCGGGGAGCTGTTTTTT.

This chain links TRBV18 with TRBJ2-2; no definite D call. This CDR3 contains 15 residues. Germline CDR1 KGHSH, CDR2 LQKENI. The germline V and J ends were trimmed by 0 bases and 3 bases, with 8 bases remaining between them. CDR3 in amino acids: CASSPPSRDTGELFF. The CDR3 DNA reads as TGTGCCAGCTCACCACCCTCCCGAGACACCGGGGAGCTGTTTTTT. Based on the CDR3 plus reference TRBV18 and TRBJ2-2, the full variable domain is NAGVMQNPRHLVRRRGQEARLRCSPMKGHSHVYWYRQLPEEGLKFMVYLQKENIIDESGMPKERFSAEFPKEGPSILRIQQVVRGDSAAYFCASSPPSRDTGELFFGEGSRLTVL.

The chain is built from TRBV5-1 and TRBJ2-3; TRBD1 agrees at 7 bases. With 4 bases clipped from V and 2 bases from J, the junction kept 4 bases outside the gene matches. Germline-derived CDR1 and CDR2 are SGHRS and YFSETQ. The CDR3 loop spans 14 amino acids. The CDR3 region has the DNA TGCGCCAGCAGCCGGGGACAGAACACAGATACGCAGTATTTT. It is translated as CASSRGQNTDTQYF.

This clone was found once. V gene TRBV7-9 combines with J gene TRBJ1-4, with 9 bases fitting TRBD1. The CDR3 has 15 residues. Germline V lookup: CDR1 SEHNR, CDR2 FQNEAQ (reference sequence). V lost 5 bases to trimming and J lost 8 bases; unmatched junction nucleotides: 9. The DNA for the CDR3 is TGTGCCAGCAGCCGGCCGACAGGGGGTGGCGAAAAACTGTTTTTT. Its translation is CASSRPTGGGEKLFF.

The genes are TRBV7-9 and TRBJ2-5; D is possibly TRBD1 (5 bases). This CDR3 is built from 15 residues. CDR1 and CDR2 from the germline V gene are SEHNR and FQNEAQ (reference sequence). V was clipped by 0 bases and J by 5 bases, with 13 bases between them. The DNA of the CDR3 is TGTGCCAGCAGCTTAGCATCGGCAGGGCTGGAGACCCAGTACTTC. Translating it yields CASSLASAGLETQYF.

This clone was recorded only once. This chain joins TRBV5-6 and TRBJ1-3, with 9 bases identical to TRBD1. Germline lookup yields CDR1 SGHDT and CDR2 YYEEEE. The CDR3 totals 19 residues. Trimming took 1 base from V and 0 from J; bases not matched to a gene: 11. This CDR3 is CASSLFGQGFSYSGNTIYF. In DNA, the CDR3 is TGTGCCAGCAGCTTGTTTGGACAGGGGTTCTCCTACTCTGGAAACACCATATATTTT. Filled out from reference TRBV5-6 and TRBJ1-3, the complete variable domain reads DAGVTQSPTHLIKTRGQQVTLRCSPKSGHDTVSWYQQALGQGPQFIFQYYEEEERQRGNFPDRFSGHQFPNYSSELNVNALLLGDSALYLCASSLFGQGFSYSGNTIYFGEGSWLTVV.

The sample holds one count of this clone. The chain recombines TRBV28 with TRBJ2-1; D perhaps matches TRBD2 (5 bases). The V end was cut by 7 bases, the J end by 0 bases, with 10 bases between. CDR1 is MDHEN, CDR2 SYDVKM, per germline. This CDR3 region has 14 residues. The CDR3 DNA sequence: TGTGCCAGCAAGGAGGACGCCTCCTACAATGAGCAGTTCTTC. It translates to CASKEDASYNEQFF.

The V and J genes are TRBV2 and TRBJ1-2, with a possible D match to TRBD1 (6 bases). The V and J ends lost 9 bases and 2 bases respectively, with 10 bases between them. Germline V CDR1 and CDR2: SNHLY, FYNNEI. The CDR3 is made up of 12 amino acids. The CDR3 spells CASGQTNYGYTF. CDR3 sequence (DNA): TGTGCCAGTGGACAGACGAACTATGGCTACACCTTC.

The rearrangement joins TRBV24-1 to TRBJ2-1; 7 bases match TRBD2. The V and J ends lost 6 bases and 5 bases, in that order; junction bases with no gene match: 6. CDR3 size: 14 residues. Germline CDR1 and CDR2: KGHDR and SFDVKD. The CDR3 DNA follows: TGTGCCACCAGTCTGGGGGGGACGAACAATGAGCAGTTCTTC. Translated: CATSLGGTNNEQFF.

This chain connects TRBV7-9 to TRBJ2-2; D gene ambiguous. CDR1 SEHNR and CDR2 FQNEAQ come from the germline V gene (reference sequence). The V end was cut by 6 bases, the J end by 7 bases, with 9 bases between. This CDR3 spans 12 amino acids. The CDR3 is CASRTPGGELFF. DNA for the CDR3: TGTGCCAGCAGGACTCCGGGCGGGGAGCTGTTTTTT.

The V gene is TRBV15, the J gene TRBJ2-7, with D possibly TRBD2 on 7 matching bases. The CDR3 loop spans 15 amino acids. Trimming stripped 3 bases from V and 4 bases from J, with 16 bases between. CDR1 is LNHNV and CDR2 is YYDKDF in the germline V gene (reference sequence). The CDR3 DNA follows: TGTGCCACCAGCAGGGGCGGGGGCGGCACGTACGAGCAGTACTTC. Translating it yields CATSRGGGGTYEQYF. Variable domain in full (rest from reference TRBV15 and TRBJ2-7): DAMVIQNPRYQVTQFGKPVTLSCSQTLNHNVMYWYQQKSSQAPKLLFHYYDKDFNNEADTPDNFQSRRPNTSFCFLDIRSPGLGDTAMYLCATSRGGGGTYEQYFGPGTRLTVT.

The chain links TRBV5-6 to TRBJ2-7; D gene unclear. This CDR3 comprises 13 residues. Germline values: CDR1 SGHDT, CDR2 YYEEEE. V lost 0 bases and J lost 6, with 10 bases in between. The CDR3 DNA reads as TGTGCCAGCAGCTTGGGGTTGGCGGCCGAGCAGTACTTC. It is translated as CASSLGLAAEQYF.

V usage is TRBV9 and J usage is TRBJ1-1; D is undetermined. The CDR3 is 15 amino acids. With 0 bases removed from V and 8 bases from J, the gap between germline ends came to 17 bases. CDR1 SGDLS and CDR2 YYNGEE come from the germline V gene. The CDR3 nucleotides are TGTGCCAGCAGCGTAGCCCCAAGCCATGAATGGGAAGCTTTCTTT. Encoded protein: CASSVAPSHEWEAFF.

The rearrangement joins TRBV28 to TRBJ1-5; maybe TRBD1 (5 bases). CDR1 and CDR2 (germline): MDHEN, SYDVKM. V lost 2 bases and J lost 1, with 18 bases in between. The CDR3 is made up of 18 amino acids. In DNA, the CDR3 is TGTGCCAGCAGTTTAAGTCGGGGGTTAGGGTCGAGCAATCAGCCCCAGCATTTT. This gives the protein CASSLSRGLGSSNQPQHF.

This sequence joins TRBV19 and TRBJ2-7; D unresolved. The CDR3 totals 14 residues. Germline CDR1 is LNHDA and CDR2 is SQIVND (reference sequence). Trimming took 0 bases from V and 6 from J, leaving 12 bases between them. For the CDR3, the DNA is TGTGCCAGTAGTATAGATGTGCCCTATTCCGAGCAGTACTTC. Residues: CASSIDVPYSEQYF. The variable domain in full, with the rest retrieved from reference TRBV19 and TRBJ2-7, is DGGITQSPKYLFRKEGQNVTLSCEQNLNHDAMYWYRQDPGQGLRLIYYSQIVNDFQKGDIAEGYSVSREKKESFPLTVTSAQKNPTAFYLCASSIDVPYSEQYFGPGTRLTVT.

This chain uses TRBV18 with TRBJ1-5; D call uncertain. The V gene's germline CDR1 is KGHSH and CDR2 LQKENI. The CDR3 has 13 amino acids. Trimming pared 5 bases from V and 1 base from J, leaving 6 bases between. This CDR3 reads CASSALSNQPQHF. CDR3 in DNA: TGTGCCAGCTCAGCGTTGAGCAATCAGCCCCAGCATTTT.

This clone has only one observation. The chain couples TRBV11-2 to TRBJ1-2; D may be TRBD1 (5 bases). V was clipped by 4 bases and J by 4 bases, with 19 bases between them. Germline V gene data show CDR1 as SGHAT and CDR2 as FQNNGV. The CDR3 contains 16 residues. CDR3 protein: CASSSGVGAGGYGYTF. DNA of the CDR3: TGTGCCAGCAGCTCGGGGGTAGGCGCCGGGGGCTATGGCTACACCTTC.

V usage is TRBV7-8 and J usage is TRBJ1-2, with D possibly TRBD1 on 6 matching bases. The V and J ends lost 5 bases and 4 bases respectively, with 23 bases between them. The CDR3 is made up of 17 amino acids. Germline CDR1 reads SGHVS; CDR2 reads FQNEAQ. The CDR3 DNA reads as TGTGCCAGCAGCCCCCAGAAAATTGGACAGAGGATCTATGGCTACACCTTC. Translated: CASSPQKIGQRIYGYTF.

The chain links TRBV7-3 to TRBJ2-3; 8 bases fit TRBD1. The V gene end was trimmed by 9 bases and the J gene end by 4 bases; junction bases not matched to a gene: 9. Germline CDR1 SGHTA, CDR2 FQGTGA. This CDR3 spans 14 amino acids. Here the CDR3 DNA reads TGTGCCAGTTCAGGGGGCGCGTTCGCAGATACGCAGTATTTT. It codes for CASSGGAFADTQYF. The variable domain in full, completed from reference TRBV7-3 and TRBJ2-3, reads GAGVSQTPSNKVTEKGKYVELRCDPISGHTALYWYRQSLGQGPEFLIYFQGTGAADDSGLPNDRFFAVRPEGSVSTLKIQRTERGDSAVYLCASSGGAFADTQYFGPGTRLTVL.

The chain carries TRBV5-1 and TRBJ1-3; tentative D call: TRBD1 (5 bases). Germline CDR1 is SGHRS and CDR2 is YFSETQ. Between the trimmed V and J ends, which lost 4 bases and 1 base, there was a span of 18 bases. The CDR3 sequence is 17 residues long. The CDR3 spells CASSQTVSSPSGNTIYF. The CDR3, as DNA: TGCGCCAGCAGCCAGACAGTCTCCTCACCTTCTGGAAACACCATATATTTT.

In DNA form, the CDR3 reads TGTGCCAGCAGCCCAGGTCAGGGCACAGATACGCAGTATTTT. It codes for CASSPGQGTDTQYF. The chain links TRBV3-1 (or the pseudogene TRBV3-2) to TRBJ2-3; the D is unclear. The CDR3 is made up of 14 amino acids. Germline V gene lookup returns CDR1 LGHDT and CDR2 YNNKEL (reference sequence). The V and J ends lost 4 bases and 1 base respectively, with 9 bases between them.

This clone was seen a single time. The chain joins TRBV6-5 to TRBJ1-2; 7 bases agree with TRBD1. This CDR3 has 16 residues. The junction had 12 bases not matched to a gene; V was cut back by 3 bases and J by 5 bases. The germline gives CDR1 MNHEY, CDR2 SVGAGI. CDR3 sequence: CASSYEPRRQGYGYTF. The DNA for the CDR3 is TGTGCCAGCAGTTATGAGCCTCGAAGACAGGGATATGGCTACACCTTC.

The chain is built from TRBV6-5 and TRBJ2-7, with D uncertain. The CDR3 sequence is 13 residues long. Looked up from germline, CDR1 is MNHEY and CDR2 is SVGAGI. The germline V and J ends were trimmed by 0 bases and 6 bases, with 9 bases remaining between them. This CDR3 is CASSYSRVGEQYF. In DNA, the CDR3 is TGTGCCAGCAGTTACTCTCGGGTGGGCGAGCAGTACTTC.